This TCR beta chain was documented in a study of T-cell reconstitution after alpha-beta-depleted transplantation in children. For TCRbeta, the library was prepared with unique molecular identifiers. MiXCR, run by TCRdb on the PCR reads, gives a single entry per CDR3 protein. The sample yields approximately 340,000 distinct CDR3 sequences, 10% seen once. Trimming cost V 1 base and J 6 bases, with 16 bases left between them. The germline V gene encodes CDR1 DFQATT and CDR2 SNEGSKA (reference sequence). The CDR3 runs 16 residues. This clonotype was detected a few times. Specimen: PBMCs from the stem cell graft donor, collected from the stem cell graft. The V gene is TRBV20-1, the J gene TRBJ1-6; TRBD1 might be the D (5 bases). The origin of this receptor is a human donor who donated a stem cell graft to a child with acute lymphoblastic leukemia. The CDR3 DNA is TGCAGTGCTAGAGGCCGAGGGGTTTCGGGTAATTCACCCCTCCACTTT. As protein: CSARGRGVSGNSPLHF.